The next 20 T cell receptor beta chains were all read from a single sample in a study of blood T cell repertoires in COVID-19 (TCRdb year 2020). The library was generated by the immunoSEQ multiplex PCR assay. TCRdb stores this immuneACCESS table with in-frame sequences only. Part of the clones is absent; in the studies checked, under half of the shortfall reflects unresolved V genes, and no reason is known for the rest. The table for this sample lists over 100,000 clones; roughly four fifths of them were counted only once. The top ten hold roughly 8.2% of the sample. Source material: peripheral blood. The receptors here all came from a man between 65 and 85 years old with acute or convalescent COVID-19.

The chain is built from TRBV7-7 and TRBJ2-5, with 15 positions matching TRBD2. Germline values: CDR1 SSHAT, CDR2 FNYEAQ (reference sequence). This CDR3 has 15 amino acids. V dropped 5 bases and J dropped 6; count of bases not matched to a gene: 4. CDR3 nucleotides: TGTGCCAGCAGCCTCGGACTAGCGGGAGGGCAGACCCAGTACTTC. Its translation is CASSLGLAGGQTQYF.

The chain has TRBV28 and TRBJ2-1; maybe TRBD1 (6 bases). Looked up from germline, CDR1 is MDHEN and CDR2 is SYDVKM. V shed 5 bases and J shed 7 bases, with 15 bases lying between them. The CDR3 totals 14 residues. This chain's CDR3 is CASSQRQRGNEQFF. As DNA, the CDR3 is TGTGCCAGCAGTCAAAGACAGAGGGGGAATGAGCAGTTCTTC.

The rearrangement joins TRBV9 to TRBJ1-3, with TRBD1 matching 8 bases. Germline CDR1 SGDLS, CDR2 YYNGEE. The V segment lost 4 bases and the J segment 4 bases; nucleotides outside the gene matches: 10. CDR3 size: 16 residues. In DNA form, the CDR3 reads TGTGCCAGCAGCCTAGCTCAGGGGGCGCAAGGAAACACCATATATTTT. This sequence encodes CASSLAQGAQGNTIYF. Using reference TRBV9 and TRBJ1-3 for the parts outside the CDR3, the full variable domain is DSGVTQTPKHLITATGQRVTLRCSPRSGDLSVYWYQQSLDQGLQFLIQYYNGEERAKGNILERFSAQQFPDLHSELNLSSLELGDSALYFCASSLAQGAQGNTIYFGEGSWLTVV.

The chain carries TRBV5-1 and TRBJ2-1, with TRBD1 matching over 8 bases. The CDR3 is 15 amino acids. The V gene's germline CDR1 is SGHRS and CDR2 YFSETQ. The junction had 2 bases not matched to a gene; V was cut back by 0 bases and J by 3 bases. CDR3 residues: CASSLAGQDYNEQFF. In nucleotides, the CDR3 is TGCGCCAGCAGCTTGGCGGGACAGGACTACAATGAGCAGTTCTTC.

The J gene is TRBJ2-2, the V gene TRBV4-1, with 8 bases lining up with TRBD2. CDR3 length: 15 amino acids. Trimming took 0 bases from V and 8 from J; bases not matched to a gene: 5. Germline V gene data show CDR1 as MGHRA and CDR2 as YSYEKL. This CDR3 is CASSQERVAGGELFF. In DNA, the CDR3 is TGCGCCAGCAGCCAAGAACGGGTAGCGGGGGGGGAGCTGTTTTTT.

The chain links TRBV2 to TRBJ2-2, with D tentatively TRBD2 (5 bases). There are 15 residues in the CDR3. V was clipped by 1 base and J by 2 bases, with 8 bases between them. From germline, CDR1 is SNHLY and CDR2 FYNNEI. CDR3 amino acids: CASSEGLFNTGELFF. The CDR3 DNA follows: TGTGCCAGCAGTGAAGGACTATTCAACACCGGGGAGCTGTTTTTT.

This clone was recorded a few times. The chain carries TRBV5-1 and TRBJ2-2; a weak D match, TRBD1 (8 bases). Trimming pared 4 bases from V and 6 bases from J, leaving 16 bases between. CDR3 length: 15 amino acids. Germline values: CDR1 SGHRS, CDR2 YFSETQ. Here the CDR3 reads CASSRGQGGAGELFF. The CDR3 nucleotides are TGCGCCAGCAGCAGAGGACAGGGAGGGGCCGGGGAGCTGTTTTTT.

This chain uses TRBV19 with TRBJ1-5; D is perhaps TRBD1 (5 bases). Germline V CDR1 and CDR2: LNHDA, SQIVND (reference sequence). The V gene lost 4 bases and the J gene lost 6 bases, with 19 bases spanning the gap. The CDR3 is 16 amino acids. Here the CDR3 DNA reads TGTGCCAGTAGTAGTCCAGGGTGGAGGGACGCTCAGCCCCAGCATTTT. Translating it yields CASSSPGWRDAQPQHF.

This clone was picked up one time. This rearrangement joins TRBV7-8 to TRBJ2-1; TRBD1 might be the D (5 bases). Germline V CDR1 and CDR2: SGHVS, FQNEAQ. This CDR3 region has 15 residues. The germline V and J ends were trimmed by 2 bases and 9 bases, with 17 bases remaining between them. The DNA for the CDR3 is TGTGCCAGCAGCTTATTCCCGGACATGACGGGTGAGCAGTTCTTC. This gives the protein CASSLFPDMTGEQFF.

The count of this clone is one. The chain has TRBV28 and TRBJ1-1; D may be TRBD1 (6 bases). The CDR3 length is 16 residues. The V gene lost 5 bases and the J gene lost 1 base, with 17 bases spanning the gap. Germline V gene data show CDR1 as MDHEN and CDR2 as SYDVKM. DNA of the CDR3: TGTGCCAGCAGTCGAAGGCTTTGGACAGAGAACACTGAAGCTTTCTTT. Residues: CASSRRLWTENTEAFF.

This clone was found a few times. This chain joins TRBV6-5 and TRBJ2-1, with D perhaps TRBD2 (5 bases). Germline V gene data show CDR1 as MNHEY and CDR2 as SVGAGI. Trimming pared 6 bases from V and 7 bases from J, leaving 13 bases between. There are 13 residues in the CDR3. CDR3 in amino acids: CASRRTGWNEQFF. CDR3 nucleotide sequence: TGTGCCAGCAGACGGACTGGATGGAATGAGCAGTTCTTC.

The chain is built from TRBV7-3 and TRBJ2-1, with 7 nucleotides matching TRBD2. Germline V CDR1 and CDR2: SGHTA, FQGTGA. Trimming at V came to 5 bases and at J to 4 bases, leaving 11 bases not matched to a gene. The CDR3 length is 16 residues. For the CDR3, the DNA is TGTGCCAGCAGCCCCTCGATTGGGGGGGGATACAATGAGCAGTTCTTC. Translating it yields CASSPSIGGGYNEQFF.

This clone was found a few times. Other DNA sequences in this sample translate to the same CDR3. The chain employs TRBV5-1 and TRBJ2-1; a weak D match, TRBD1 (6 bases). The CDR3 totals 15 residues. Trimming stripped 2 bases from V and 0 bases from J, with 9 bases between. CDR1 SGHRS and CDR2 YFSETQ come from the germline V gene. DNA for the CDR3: TGCGCCAGCAGCTTTCAGGGGAGCTCCTACAATGAGCAGTTCTTC. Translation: CASSFQGSSYNEQFF.

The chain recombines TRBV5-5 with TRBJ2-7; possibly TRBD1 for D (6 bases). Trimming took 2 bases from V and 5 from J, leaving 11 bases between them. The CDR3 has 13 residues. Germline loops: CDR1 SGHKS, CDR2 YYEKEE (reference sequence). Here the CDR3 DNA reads TGTGCCAGCAGCTTACAGGGTCTCCACGAGCAGTACTTC. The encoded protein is CASSLQGLHEQYF. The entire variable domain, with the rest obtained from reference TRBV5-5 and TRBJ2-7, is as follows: DAGVTQSPTHLIKTRGQQVTLRCSPISGHKSVSWYQQVLGQGPQFIFQYYEKEERGRGNFPDRFSARQFPNYSSELNVNALLLGDSALYLCASSLQGLHEQYFGPGTRLTVT.

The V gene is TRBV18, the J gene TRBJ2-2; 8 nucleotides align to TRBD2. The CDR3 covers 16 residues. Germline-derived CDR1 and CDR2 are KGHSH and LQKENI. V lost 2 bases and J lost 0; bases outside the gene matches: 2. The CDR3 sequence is CASSPNSGANTGELFF. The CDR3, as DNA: TGTGCCAGCTCACCAAATAGCGGGGCGAACACCGGGGAGCTGTTTTTT.

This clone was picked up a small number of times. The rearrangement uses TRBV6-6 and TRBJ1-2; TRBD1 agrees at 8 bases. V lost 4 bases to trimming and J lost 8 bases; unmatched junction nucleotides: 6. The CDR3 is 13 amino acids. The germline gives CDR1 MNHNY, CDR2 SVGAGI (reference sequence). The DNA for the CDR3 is TGTGCCAGCAGTTTGACAGGGGAAGGCGGCTACACCTTC. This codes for CASSLTGEGGYTF.

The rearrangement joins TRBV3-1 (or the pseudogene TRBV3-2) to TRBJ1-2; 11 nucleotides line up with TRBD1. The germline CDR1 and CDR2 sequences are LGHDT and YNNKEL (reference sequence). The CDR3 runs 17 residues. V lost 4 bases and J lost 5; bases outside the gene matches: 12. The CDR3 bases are TGTGCCAGCAGCCCCACCTGGACAGGGGGCGCCAGGTATGGCTACACCTTC. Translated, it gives CASSPTWTGGARYGYTF.

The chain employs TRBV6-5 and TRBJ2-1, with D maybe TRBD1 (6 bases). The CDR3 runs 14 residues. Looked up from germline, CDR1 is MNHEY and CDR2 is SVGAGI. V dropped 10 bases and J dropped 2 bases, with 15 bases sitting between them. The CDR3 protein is CATYPTGTYNEQFF. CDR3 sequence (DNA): TGTGCCACCTACCCGACAGGAACCTACAATGAGCAGTTCTTC.

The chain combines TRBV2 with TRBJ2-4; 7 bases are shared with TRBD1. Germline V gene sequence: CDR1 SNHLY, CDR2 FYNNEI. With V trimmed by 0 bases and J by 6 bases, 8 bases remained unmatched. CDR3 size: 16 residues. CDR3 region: CASSEAPGQTGNIQYF. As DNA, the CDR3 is TGTGCCAGCAGTGAAGCGCCGGGACAGACGGGAAACATTCAGTACTTC.

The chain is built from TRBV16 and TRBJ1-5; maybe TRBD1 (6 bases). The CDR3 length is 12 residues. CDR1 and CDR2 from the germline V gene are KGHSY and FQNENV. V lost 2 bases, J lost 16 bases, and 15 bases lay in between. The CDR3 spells CASSQGLQGQHF. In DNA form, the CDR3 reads TGTGCCAGCAGCCAAGGATTACAGGGTCAACATTTT.